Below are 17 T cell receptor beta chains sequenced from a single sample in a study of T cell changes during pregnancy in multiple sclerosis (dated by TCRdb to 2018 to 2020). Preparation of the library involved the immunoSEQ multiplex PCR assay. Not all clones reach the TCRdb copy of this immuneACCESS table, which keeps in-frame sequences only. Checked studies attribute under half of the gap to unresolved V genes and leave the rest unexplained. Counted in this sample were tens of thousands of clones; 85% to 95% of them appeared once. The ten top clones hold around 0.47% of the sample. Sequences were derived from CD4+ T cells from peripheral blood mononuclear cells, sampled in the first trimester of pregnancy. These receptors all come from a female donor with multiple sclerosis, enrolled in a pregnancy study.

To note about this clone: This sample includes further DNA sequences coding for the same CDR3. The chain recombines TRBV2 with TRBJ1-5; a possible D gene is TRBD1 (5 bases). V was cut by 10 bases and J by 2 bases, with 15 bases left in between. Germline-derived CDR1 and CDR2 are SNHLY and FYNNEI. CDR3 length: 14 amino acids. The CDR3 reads CATTPGIGNQPQHF. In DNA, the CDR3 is TGTGCCACAACCCCAGGGATCGGCAATCAGCCCCAGCATTTT.

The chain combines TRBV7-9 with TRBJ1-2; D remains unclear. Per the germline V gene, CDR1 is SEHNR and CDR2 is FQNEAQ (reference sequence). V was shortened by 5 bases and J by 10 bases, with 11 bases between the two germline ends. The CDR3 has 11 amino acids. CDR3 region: CASSDIIVYTF. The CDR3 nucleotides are TGTGCCAGCAGCGACATTATCGTCTACACCTTC.

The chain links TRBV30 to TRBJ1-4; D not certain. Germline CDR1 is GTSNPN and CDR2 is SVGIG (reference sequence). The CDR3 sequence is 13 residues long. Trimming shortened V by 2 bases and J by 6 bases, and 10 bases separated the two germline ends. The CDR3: CAWSYYAYEKLFF. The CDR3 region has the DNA TGTGCCTGGAGTTATTACGCGTATGAAAAACTGTTTTTT.

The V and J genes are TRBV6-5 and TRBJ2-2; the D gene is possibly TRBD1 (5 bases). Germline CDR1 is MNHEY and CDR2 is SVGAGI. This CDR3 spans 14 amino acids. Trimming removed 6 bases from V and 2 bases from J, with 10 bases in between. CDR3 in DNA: TGTGCCAGCAGCATGACAGTTAACACCGGGGAGCTGTTTTTT. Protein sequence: CASSMTVNTGELFF.

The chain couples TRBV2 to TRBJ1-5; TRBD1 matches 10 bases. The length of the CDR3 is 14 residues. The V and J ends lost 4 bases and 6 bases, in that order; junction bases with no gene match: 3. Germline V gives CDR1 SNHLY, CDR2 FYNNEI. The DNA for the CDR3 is TGTGCCAGCAGTGGGACAGGGGGAGGTCAGCCCCAGCATTTT. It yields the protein CASSGTGGGQPQHF.

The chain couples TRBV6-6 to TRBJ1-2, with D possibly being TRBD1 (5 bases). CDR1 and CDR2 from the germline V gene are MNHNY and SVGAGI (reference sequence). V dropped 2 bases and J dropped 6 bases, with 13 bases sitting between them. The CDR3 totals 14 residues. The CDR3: CASSYGGGTDGYTF. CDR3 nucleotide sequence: TGTGCCAGCAGTTACGGCGGGGGAACGGATGGCTACACCTTC.

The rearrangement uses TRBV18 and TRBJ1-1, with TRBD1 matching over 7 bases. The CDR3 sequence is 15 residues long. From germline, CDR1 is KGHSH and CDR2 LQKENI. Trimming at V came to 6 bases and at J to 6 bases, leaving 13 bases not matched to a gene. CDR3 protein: CASSPLPRGRSEAFF. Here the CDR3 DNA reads TGTGCCAGCTCCCCGCTACCAAGGGGGCGGTCTGAAGCTTTCTTT.

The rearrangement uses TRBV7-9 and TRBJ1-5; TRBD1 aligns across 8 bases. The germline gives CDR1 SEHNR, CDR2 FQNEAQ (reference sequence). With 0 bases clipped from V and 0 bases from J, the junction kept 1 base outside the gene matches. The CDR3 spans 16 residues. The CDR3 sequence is CASSLAQGASNQPQHF. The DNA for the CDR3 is TGTGCCAGCAGCTTAGCGCAGGGGGCTAGCAATCAGCCCCAGCATTTT.

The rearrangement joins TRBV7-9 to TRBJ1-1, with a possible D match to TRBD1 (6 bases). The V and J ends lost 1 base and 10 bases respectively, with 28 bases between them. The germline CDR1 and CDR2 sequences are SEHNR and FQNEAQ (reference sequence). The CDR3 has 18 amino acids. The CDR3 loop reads CASSLGGWQGTRGIGAFF. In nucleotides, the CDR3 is TGTGCCAGCAGCTTAGGGGGGTGGCAGGGGACAAGGGGGATCGGAGCTTTCTTT. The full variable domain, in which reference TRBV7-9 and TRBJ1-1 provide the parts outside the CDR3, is DTGVSQNPRHKITKRGQNVTFRCDPISEHNRLYWYRQTLGQGPEFLTYFQNEAQLEKSRLLSDRFSAERPKGSFSTLEIQRTEQGDSAMYLCASSLGGWQGTRGIGAFFGQGTRLTVV.

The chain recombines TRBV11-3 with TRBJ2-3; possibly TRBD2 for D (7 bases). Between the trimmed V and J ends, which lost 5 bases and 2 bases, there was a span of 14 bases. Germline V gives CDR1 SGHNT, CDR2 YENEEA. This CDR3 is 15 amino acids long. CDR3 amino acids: CASSPGGSTTDTQYF. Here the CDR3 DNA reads TGTGCCAGCAGCCCGGGGGGCAGCACCACAGATACGCAGTATTTT.

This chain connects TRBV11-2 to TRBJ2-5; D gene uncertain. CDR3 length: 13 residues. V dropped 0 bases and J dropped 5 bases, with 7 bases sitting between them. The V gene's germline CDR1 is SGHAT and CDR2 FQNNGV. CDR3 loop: CASSLERSETQYF. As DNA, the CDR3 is TGTGCCAGCAGCTTAGAACGAAGCGAGACCCAGTACTTC.

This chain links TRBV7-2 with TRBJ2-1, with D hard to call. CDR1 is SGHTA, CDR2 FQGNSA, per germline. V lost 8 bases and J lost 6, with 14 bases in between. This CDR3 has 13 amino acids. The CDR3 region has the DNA TGTGCCAGCCACTCTCCCCTCGCCAATGAGCAGTTCTTC. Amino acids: CASHSPLANEQFF. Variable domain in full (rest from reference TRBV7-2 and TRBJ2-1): GAGVSQSPSNKVTEKGKDVELRCDPISGHTALYWYRQSLGQGLEFLIYFQGNSAPDKSGLPSDRFSAERTGGSVSTLTIQRTQQEDSAVYLCASHSPLANEQFFGPGTRLTVL.

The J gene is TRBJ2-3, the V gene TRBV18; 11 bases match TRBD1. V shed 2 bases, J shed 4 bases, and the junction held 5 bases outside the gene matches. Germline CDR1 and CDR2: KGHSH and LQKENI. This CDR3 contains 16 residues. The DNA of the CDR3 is TGTGCCAGCTCACCAAGGCCGGGACAGGGGGCAGATACGCAGTATTTT. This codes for CASSPRPGQGADTQYF.

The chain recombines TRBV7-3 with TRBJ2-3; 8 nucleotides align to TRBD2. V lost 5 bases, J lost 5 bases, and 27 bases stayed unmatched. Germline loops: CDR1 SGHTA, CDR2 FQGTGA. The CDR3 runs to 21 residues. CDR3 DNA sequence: TGTGCCAGCAGCCCCCGTGGTGGTTGGGTAGCGGGGACGTGGGGCGGAGATACGCAGTATTTT. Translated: CASSPRGGWVAGTWGGDTQYF.

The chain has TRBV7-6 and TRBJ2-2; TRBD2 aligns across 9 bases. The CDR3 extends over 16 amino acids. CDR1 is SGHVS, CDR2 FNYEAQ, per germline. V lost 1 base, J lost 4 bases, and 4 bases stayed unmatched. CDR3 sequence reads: CASSLVSGGGTGELFF. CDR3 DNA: TGTGCCAGCAGCTTAGTTAGCGGGGGAGGCACCGGGGAGCTGTTTTTT.

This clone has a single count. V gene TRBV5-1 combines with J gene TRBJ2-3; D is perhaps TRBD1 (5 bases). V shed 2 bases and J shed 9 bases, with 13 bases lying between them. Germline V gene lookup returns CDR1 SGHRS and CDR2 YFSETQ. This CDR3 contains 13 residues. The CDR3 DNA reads TGCGCCAGCAGCTTATCAGGGTTCGAGACGCAGTATTTT. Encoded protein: CASSLSGFETQYF.

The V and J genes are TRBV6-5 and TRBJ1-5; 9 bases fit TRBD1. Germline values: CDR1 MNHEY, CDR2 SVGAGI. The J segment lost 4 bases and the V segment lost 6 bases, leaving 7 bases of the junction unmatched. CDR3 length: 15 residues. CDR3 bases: TGTGCCAGCAGCTTTTCCGGGACAGGGAATCAGCCCCAGCATTTT. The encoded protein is CASSFSGTGNQPQHF.